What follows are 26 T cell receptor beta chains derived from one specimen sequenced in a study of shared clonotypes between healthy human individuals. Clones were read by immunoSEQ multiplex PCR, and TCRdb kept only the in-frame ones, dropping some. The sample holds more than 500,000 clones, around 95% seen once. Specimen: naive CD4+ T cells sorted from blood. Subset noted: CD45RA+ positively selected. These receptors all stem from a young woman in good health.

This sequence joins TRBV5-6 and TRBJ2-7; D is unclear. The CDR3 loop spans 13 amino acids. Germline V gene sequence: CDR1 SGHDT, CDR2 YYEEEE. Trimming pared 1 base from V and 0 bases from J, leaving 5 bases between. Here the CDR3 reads CASSLRVSYEQYF. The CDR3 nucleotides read TGTGCCAGCAGCTTGCGGGTCTCCTACGAGCAGTACTTC.

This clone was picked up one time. CDR3 sequence (DNA): TGTGCCAGCAGCCCCTGGGGACAGACCGAGCAGTACTTC. Translation: CASSPWGQTEQYF. This chain joins TRBV7-2 and TRBJ2-7, with 7 bases matching TRBD1. The CDR3 has 13 amino acids. CDR1 and CDR2 from the germline V gene are SGHTA and FQGNSA. V lost 5 bases and J lost 6; bases outside the gene matches: 7.

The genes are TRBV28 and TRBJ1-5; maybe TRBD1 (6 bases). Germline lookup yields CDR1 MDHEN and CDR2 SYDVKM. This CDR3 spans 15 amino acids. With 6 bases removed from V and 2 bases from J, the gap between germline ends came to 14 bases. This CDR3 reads CASRLGGNGNQPQHF. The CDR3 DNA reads TGTGCCAGCAGGCTAGGGGGTAATGGCAATCAGCCCCAGCATTTT.

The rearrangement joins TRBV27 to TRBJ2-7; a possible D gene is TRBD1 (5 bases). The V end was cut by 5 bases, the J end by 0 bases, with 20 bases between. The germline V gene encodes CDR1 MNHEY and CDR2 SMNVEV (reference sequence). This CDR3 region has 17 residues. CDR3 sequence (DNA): TGTGCCAGCAGTCCAAGGGGCGCAGCGTCTAGCTCCTACGAGCAGTACTTC. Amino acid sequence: CASSPRGAASSSYEQYF.

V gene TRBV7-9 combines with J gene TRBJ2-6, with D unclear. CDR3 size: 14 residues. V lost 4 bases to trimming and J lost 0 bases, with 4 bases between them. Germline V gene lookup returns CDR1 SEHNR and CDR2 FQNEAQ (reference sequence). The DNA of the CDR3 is TGTGCCAGCAGCTCCCGCTCTGGGGCCAACGTCCTGACTTTC. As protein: CASSSRSGANVLTF.

DNA of the CDR3: TGCGCCAGCAGTGTTAGGCGACAAGAGACCCAGTACTTC. Translated: CASSVRRQETQYF. The chain employs TRBV10-2 and TRBJ2-5; no clear D. Germline V gene lookup returns CDR1 WSHSY and CDR2 SAAADI. The V and J ends lost 4 bases and 2 bases respectively, with 8 bases between them. The CDR3 length is 13 residues.

CDR3 protein: CASSYGLAGGPRTYEQYF. The CDR3 coding sequence is TGCGCCAGCAGCTACGGACTAGCGGGAGGGCCCCGTACTTACGAGCAGTACTTC. The rearrangement joins TRBV5-1 to TRBJ2-7, with 15 bases lining up with TRBD2. J gave up 4 bases and V 3 bases, and 11 bases lay outside the gene matches. Germline CDR1 is SGHRS and CDR2 is YFSETQ. The CDR3 is 18 residues long.

This CDR3 reads CASSLGLAGVTGELFF. In nucleotides, the CDR3 is TGTGCCAGCAGCTTGGGACTAGCGGGGGTGACCGGGGAGCTGTTTTTT. The chain uses TRBV5-4 and TRBJ2-2; 12 nucleotides match TRBD2. CDR1 and CDR2 from the germline V gene are SGHNT and YYREEE (reference sequence). V dropped 0 bases and J dropped 5; count of bases not matched to a gene: 2. This CDR3 comprises 16 residues.

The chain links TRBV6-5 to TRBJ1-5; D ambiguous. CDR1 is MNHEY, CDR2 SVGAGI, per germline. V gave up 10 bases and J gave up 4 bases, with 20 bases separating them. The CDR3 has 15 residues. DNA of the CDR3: TGTGCCACCCGGGCACGGGCAGGTCGGAATCAGCCCCAGCATTTT. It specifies CATRARAGRNQPQHF.

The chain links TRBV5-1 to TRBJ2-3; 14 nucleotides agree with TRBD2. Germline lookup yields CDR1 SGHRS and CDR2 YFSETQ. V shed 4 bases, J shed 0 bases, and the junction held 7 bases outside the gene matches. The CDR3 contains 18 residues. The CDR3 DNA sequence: TGCGCCAGCAGCCGCGGGACTAGCGGGAGTCTCAGCACAGATACGCAGTATTTT. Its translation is CASSRGTSGSLSTDTQYF.

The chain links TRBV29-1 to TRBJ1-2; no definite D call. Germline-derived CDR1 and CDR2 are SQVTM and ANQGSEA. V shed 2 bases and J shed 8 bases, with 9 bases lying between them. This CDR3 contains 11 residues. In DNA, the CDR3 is TGCAGCGTTGAAAGGGCTCGGGGCTACACCTTC. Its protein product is CSVERARGYTF.

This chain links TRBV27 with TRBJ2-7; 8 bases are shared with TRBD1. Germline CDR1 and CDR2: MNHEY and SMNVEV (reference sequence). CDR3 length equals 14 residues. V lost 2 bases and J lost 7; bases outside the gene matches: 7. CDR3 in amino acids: CASSLRAGGGEQYF. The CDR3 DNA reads TGTGCCAGCAGTTTAAGGGCAGGGGGCGGAGAGCAGTACTTC.

The CDR3 region is CASSRRVGNEQFF. The CDR3 DNA follows: TGTGCCAGCAGTCGTCGGGTCGGGAATGAGCAGTTCTTC. The genes are TRBV28 and TRBJ2-1, with D unresolved. With 5 bases removed from V and 7 bases from J, the gap between germline ends came to 12 bases. CDR1 and CDR2 (germline): MDHEN, SYDVKM. This CDR3 has 13 amino acids.

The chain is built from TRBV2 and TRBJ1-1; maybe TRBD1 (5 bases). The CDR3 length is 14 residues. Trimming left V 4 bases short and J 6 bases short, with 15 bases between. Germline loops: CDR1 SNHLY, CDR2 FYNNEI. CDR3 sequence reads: CASSATMGGPEAFF. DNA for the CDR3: TGTGCCAGCAGTGCCACTATGGGGGGACCTGAAGCTTTCTTT.

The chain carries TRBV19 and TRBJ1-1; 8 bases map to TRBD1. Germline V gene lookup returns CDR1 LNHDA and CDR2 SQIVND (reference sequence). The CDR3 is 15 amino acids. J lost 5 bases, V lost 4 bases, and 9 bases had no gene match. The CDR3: CASSRGQGSGTEAFF. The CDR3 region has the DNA TGTGCCAGTAGTAGAGGACAGGGATCGGGGACTGAAGCTTTCTTT.

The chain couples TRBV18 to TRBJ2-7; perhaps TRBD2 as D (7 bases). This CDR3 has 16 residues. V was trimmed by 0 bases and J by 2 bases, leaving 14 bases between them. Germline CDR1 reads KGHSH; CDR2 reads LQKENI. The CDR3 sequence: CASSPPGGGSTYEQYF. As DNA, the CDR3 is TGTGCCAGCTCACCACCGGGGGGCGGGAGTACCTACGAGCAGTACTTC.

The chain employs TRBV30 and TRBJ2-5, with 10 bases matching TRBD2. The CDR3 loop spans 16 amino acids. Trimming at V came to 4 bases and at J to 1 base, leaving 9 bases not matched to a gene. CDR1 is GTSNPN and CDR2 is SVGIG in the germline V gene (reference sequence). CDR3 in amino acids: CAWNILSGGFQETQYF. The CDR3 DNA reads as TGTGCCTGGAACATCCTTAGCGGGGGGTTCCAAGAGACCCAGTACTTC.

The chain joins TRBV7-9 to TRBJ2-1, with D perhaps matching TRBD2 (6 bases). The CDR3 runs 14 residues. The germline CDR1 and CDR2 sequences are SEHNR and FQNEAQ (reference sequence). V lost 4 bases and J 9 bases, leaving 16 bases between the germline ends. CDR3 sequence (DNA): TGTGCCAGCAGCTCTCCTAGCGAGGGTGGTGAGCAGTTCTTC. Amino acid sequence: CASSSPSEGGEQFF.

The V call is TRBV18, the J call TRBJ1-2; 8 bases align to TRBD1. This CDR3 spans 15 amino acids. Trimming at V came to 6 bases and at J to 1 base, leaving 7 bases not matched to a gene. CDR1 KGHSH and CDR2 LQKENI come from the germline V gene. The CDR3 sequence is CASSDRGRNNYGYTF. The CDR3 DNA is TGTGCCAGCTCCGACAGGGGACGAAATAACTATGGCTACACCTTC.

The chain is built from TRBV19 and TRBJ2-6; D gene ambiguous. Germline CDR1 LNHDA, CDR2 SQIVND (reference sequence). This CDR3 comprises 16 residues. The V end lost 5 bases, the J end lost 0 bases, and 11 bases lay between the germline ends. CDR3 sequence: CASSARALSGANVLTF. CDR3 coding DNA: TGTGCCAGTAGTGCCCGGGCCCTCTCTGGGGCCAACGTCCTGACTTTC.

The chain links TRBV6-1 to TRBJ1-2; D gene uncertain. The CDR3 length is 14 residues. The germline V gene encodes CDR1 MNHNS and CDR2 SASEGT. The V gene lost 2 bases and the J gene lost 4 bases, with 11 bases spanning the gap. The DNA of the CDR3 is TGTGCCAGCAGTGAATCTGGAGACTTCTATGGCTACACCTTC. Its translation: CASSESGDFYGYTF.

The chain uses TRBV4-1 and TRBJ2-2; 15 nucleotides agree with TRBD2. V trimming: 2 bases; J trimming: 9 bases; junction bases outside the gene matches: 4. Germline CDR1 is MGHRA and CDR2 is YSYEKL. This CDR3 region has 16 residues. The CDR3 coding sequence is TGCGCCAGCAGCCAAAGGACTAGCGGGAGGGATCGGGAGCTGTTTTTT. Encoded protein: CASSQRTSGRDRELFF.

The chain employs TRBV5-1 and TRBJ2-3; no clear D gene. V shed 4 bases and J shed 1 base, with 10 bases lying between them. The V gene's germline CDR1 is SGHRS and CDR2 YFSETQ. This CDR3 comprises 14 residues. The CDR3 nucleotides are TGCGCCAGCAGCGTCAGGACGGGCACAGATACGCAGTATTTT. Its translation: CASSVRTGTDTQYF.

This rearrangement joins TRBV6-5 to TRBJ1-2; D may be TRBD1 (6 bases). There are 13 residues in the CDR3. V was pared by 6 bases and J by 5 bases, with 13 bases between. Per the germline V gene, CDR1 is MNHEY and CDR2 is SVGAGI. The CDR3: CASRDTGLYGYTF. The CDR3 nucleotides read TGTGCCAGCAGGGATACAGGGTTGTATGGCTACACCTTC.

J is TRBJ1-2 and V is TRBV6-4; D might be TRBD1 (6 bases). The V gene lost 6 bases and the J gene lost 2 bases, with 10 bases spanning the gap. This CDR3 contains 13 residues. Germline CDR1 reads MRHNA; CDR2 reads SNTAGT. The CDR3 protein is CASSPDRNYGYTF. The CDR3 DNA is TGTGCCAGCAGCCCCGACAGGAACTATGGCTACACCTTC.

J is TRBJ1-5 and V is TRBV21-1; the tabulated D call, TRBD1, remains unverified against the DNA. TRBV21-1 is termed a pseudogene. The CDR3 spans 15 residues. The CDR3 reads CASSKDRERGQPQHF. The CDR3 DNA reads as TGTGCCAGCAGCAAAGACAGGGAGCGTGGTCAGCCCCAGCATTTT.